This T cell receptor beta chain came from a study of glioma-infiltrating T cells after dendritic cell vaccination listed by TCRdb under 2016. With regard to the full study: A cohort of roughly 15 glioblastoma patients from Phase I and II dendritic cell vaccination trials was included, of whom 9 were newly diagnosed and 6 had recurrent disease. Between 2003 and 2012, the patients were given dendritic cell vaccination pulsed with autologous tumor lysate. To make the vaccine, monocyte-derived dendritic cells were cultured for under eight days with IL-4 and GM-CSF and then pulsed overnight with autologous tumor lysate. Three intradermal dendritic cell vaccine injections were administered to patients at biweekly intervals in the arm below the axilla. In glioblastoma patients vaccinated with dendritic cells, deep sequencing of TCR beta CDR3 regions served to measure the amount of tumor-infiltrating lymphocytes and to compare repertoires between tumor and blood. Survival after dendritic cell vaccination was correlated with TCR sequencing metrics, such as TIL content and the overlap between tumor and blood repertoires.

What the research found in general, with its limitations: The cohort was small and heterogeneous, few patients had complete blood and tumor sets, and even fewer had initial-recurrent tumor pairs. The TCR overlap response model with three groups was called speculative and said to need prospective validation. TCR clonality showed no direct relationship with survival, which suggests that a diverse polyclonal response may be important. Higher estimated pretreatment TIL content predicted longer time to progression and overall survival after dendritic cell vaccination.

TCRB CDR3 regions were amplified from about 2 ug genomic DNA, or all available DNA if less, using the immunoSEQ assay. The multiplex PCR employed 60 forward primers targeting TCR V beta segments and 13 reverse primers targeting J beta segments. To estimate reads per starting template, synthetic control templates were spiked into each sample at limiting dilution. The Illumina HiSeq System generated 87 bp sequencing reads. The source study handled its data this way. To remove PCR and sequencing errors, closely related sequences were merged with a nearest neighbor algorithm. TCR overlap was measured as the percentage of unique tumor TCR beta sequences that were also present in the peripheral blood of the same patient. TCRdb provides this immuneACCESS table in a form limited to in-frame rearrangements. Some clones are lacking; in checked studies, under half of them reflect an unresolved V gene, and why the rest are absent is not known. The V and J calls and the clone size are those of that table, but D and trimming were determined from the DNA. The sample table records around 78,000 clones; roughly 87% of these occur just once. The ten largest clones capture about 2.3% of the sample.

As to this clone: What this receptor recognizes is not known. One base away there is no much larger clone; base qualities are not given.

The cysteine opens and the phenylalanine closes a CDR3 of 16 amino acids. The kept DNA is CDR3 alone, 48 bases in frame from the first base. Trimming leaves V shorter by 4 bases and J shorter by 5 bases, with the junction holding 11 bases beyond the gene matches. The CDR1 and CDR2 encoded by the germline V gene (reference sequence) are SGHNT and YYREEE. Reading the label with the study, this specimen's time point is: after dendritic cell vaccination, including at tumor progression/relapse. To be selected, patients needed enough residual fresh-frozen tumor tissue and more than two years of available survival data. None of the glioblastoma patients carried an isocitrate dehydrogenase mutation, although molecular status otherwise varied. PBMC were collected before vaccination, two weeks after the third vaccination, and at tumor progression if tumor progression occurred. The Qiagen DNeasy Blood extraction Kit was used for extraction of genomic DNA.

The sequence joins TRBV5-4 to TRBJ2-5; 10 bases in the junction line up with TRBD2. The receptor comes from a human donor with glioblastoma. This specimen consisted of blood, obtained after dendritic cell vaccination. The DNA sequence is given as TGTGCCAGCAGCGAATCCAGCGGGAGGGCGGGGGAGACCCAGTACTTC. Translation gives CASSESSGRAGETQYF.